The 17 T cell receptor beta chains reported below all come from one sample, sequenced in a study of T cells in women clearing cervical HPV infection. Measured with immunoSEQ multiplex PCR; TCRdb has only the in-frame clones, and not every one. This table holds about 24,000 clones. The sequenced material came from blood buffy coat. The receptors were sampled from a woman between 18 and 75 years old with a cervical HPV16 infection that either progressed to CIN3+ or cleared (not recorded which).

Of note for this clone: The read halts 3 residues ahead of the CDR3 end, with the missing end drawn from the germline J gene. The V call is TRBV18, the J call TRBJ2-5, with no clear D. Germline V lookup: CDR1 KGHSH, CDR2 LQKENI. The V end lost 1 base, the J end lost 5 bases, and 8 bases lay between the germline ends. The CDR3 runs to 13 residues. CDR3 bases read: TGTGCCAGCTCACCACAGGGCCAGGAGACC. This sequence encodes CASSPQGQET. Given in full, the CDR3 is CASSPQGQETQYF.

As regards this clone: The read ends 3 residues shy of where the CDR3 ends; the end is completed using the germline J gene. The rearrangement joins TRBV7-3 to TRBJ2-2; the D gene is possibly TRBD2 (7 bases). Germline-derived CDR1 and CDR2 are SGHTA and FQGTGA. The V end lost 1 base, the J end lost 2 bases, and 11 bases lay between the germline ends. The length of the CDR3 is 16 residues. The CDR3 sequence: CASSLMGGGNTGELFF. The CDR3 bases that were read are TGTGCCAGCAGCTTAATGGGGGGGGGCAACACCGGGGAG.

A remark on this clone: The CDR3 extends 3 residues past the end of the read, so its final part is completed from the germline J gene. This rearrangement joins TRBV5-1 to TRBJ1-2; no firm D call. The germline V and J ends were trimmed by 2 bases and 4 bases, with 9 bases remaining between them. The germline gives CDR1 SGHRS, CDR2 YFSETQ. There are 13 residues in the CDR3. CDR3 loop: CASSLGQIYGYTF. The CDR3 DNA, read in part, is TGCGCCAGCAGCTTAGGGCAGATCTATGGC.

Incomplete CDR3 DNA: TGTGCCAGCAGCCAAGACCACTTCCAAGAGACC. It codes for CASSQDHFQET. The full CDR3 sequence reads CASSQDHFQETQYF. V gene TRBV4-2 combines with J gene TRBJ2-5; D is ambiguous. The missing CDR3 end, 3 residues past where the read stops, is filled in from the germline J gene. This CDR3 has 14 amino acids. V was trimmed by 0 bases and J by 1 base, leaving 6 bases between them. Germline V gene sequence: CDR1 LGHNA, CDR2 YNFKEQ.

With respect to this clone: The read falls 3 residues short of the CDR3 end, and the missing part is taken from the germline J gene. The chain couples TRBV6-1 to TRBJ2-7; maybe TRBD2 (6 bases). Germline V gene lookup returns CDR1 MNHNS and CDR2 SASEGT. V lost 2 bases, J lost 6 bases, and 14 bases lay in between. The CDR3 is 14 residues long. This CDR3 reads CASSEMRESCEQYF. Incomplete CDR3 DNA: TGTGCCAGCAGTGAAATGCGGGAATCGTGCGAG.

Worth noting for this clone: The CDR3 is cut off 3 residues early in the read; its end comes from the germline J gene. The chain has TRBV20-1 and TRBJ2-6, with a tentative D call TRBD2 (6 bases). Germline lookup yields CDR1 DFQATT and CDR2 SNEGSKA (reference sequence). This CDR3 contains 11 residues. The DNA read from the CDR3 is TGCAGTGCTAGTGGAGGGTGGGTC. Amino acids: CSASGGWV. The whole CDR3 sequence reads CSASGGWVLTF.

For this clone: The read terminates 3 residues before the CDR3 end, so the remaining end is supplied by the germline J gene. J is TRBJ2-7 and V is TRBV7-9; 7 bases fit TRBD2. The CDR3 extends over 15 amino acids. Germline trimming cut 1 base from V and 0 bases from J; bases unmatched to any gene: 3. The germline V gene has CDR1 SEHNR and CDR2 FQNEAQ (reference sequence). CDR3 sequence: CASSLGDYSSYEQYF. The sequenced CDR3 bases are TGTGCCAGCAGCTTAGGGGACTACTCCTCCTACGAG.

Of note for this clone: Read sequence stops 3 residues before the CDR3 end, and the germline J gene provides the missing end. This rearrangement joins TRBV28 to TRBJ2-7, with 10 positions matching TRBD1. Germline assignment: CDR1 MDHEN and CDR2 SYDVKM. The CDR3 covers 13 residues. Unmatched junction bases numbered 4, after V lost 7 bases and J lost 4 bases. CDR3 sequence: CASTTGGTYEQYF. The covered CDR3 bases are TGTGCCAGCACGACAGGGGGCACTTACGAG.

As for this clone: Read data end 3 residues before the CDR3 end; the end is taken from the germline J gene. The chain uses TRBV6-2 or TRBV6-3 and TRBJ1-2; the D gene is possibly TRBD1 (5 bases). This CDR3 is 14 amino acids long. Germline lookup yields CDR1 MNHEY and CDR2 SVGEGT. This CDR3 is CASRPGLVVNDYTF. The part of the CDR3 DNA that was read is TGTGCCAGCAGGCCGGGACTAGTGGTCAATGAC.

With respect to this clone: Read sequence stops 3 residues before the CDR3 end, and the germline J gene provides the missing end. This sequence joins TRBV20-1 and TRBJ2-5; TRBD2 matches 7 bases. The CDR3 contains 14 residues. CDR1 is DFQATT, CDR2 SNEGSKA, per germline (reference sequence). V gave up 6 bases and J gave up 2 bases; unmatched junction bases: 9. The CDR3 bases that were read are TGCAGTGCCCGGGCTAGCGGTGATCAAGAGACC. It is translated as CSARASGDQET. From start to end, the CDR3 is CSARASGDQETQYF.

Remarks on this clone: The read ends 3 residues shy of where the CDR3 ends; the end is completed using the germline J gene. This chain links TRBV29-1 with TRBJ2-7; TRBD1 might be the D (5 bases). Germline V gene sequence: CDR1 SQVTM, CDR2 ANQGSEA. The CDR3 consists of 12 residues. V shed 3 bases and J shed 3 bases, with 9 bases lying between them. CDR3 loop: CSVEAQGYEQYF. CDR3 bases read: TGCAGCGTTGAGGCTCAGGGCTACGAG.

Concerning this clone itself: The sequence runs out 3 residues before the end of the CDR3; the remainder is reconstructed from the germline J gene. The chain employs TRBV11-3 and TRBJ2-5; D may be TRBD1 (5 bases). Trimming pared 4 bases from V and 0 bases from J, leaving 9 bases between. Germline values: CDR1 SGHNT, CDR2 YENEEA. The CDR3 covers 14 residues. CDR3 region: CASSSLTDQETQYF. The CDR3 DNA, read in part, is TGTGCCAGCAGCTCACTGACAGACCAAGAGACC. Full variable domain (remainder filled in from reference TRBV11-3 and TRBJ2-5): EAGVVQSPRYKIIEKKQPVAFWCNPISGHNTLYWYLQNLGQGPELLIRYENEEAVDDSQLPKDRFSAERLKGVDSTLKIQPAELGDSAVYLCASSSLTDQETQYFGPGTRLLVL.

Of note for this clone: The read halts 3 residues ahead of the CDR3 end, with the missing end drawn from the germline J gene. This chain links TRBV11-2 with TRBJ2-3; the D is unclear. Trimming cost V 5 bases and J 6 bases, with 9 bases left between them. The CDR3 totals 12 residues. The germline gives CDR1 SGHAT, CDR2 FQNNGV. CDR3 DNA (partial): TGTGCCAGCAGCCTGAACGGGGATACG. Protein: CASSLNGDT. The CDR3 reads in full as CASSLNGDTQYF.

As regards this clone: The read stops 3 residues short of the end of the CDR3; the missing end is completed from the germline J gene. The chain links TRBV2 to TRBJ2-3; D gene unclear. The CDR3 runs to 14 residues. In germline, CDR1 is SNHLY, CDR2 FYNNEI. The DNA read from the CDR3 is TGTGCCAGCAGTGACAGCCATAGCAATCAGCCG. Amino acid sequence: CASSDSHSNQP. The CDR3 in full is CASSDSHSNQPQYF. Supplemented by reference TRBV2 and TRBJ2-3, the full variable domain reads EPEVTQTPSHQVTQMGQEVILRCVPISNHLYFYWYRQILGQKVEFLVSFYNNEISEKSEIFDDQFSVERPDGSNFTLKIRSTKLEDSAMYFCASSDSHSNQPQYFGPGTRLTVL.

In regard to this clone: The CDR3 extends 3 residues past the end of the read, so its final part is completed from the germline J gene. The V and J genes are TRBV19 and TRBJ1-2, with 11 bases aligning to TRBD1. In germline, CDR1 is LNHDA, CDR2 SQIVND (reference sequence). There are 14 residues in the CDR3. The CDR3 loop reads CASSMDRGRSDYTF. The sequenced part of the CDR3 DNA is TGTGCCAGTAGTATGGACAGGGGGCGCAGCGAC.

With respect to this clone: The read is 3 residues too short to cover the CDR3 end, so that end is filled in from the germline J gene. The chain recombines TRBV5-1 with TRBJ2-6, with TRBD1 as a possible D gene (5 bases). The V end was cut by 0 bases, the J end by 0 bases, with 10 bases between. The CDR3 has 17 amino acids. Germline CDR1 reads SGHRS; CDR2 reads YFSETQ. The CDR3 protein is CASSLVTGRSGANVLTF. The sequenced part of the CDR3 DNA is TGCGCCAGCAGCTTGGTCACAGGTCGCTCTGGGGCCAACGTC. Full variable domain (rest looked up from reference TRBV5-1 and TRBJ2-6): KAGVTQTPRYLIKTRGQQVTLSCSPISGHRSVSWYQQTPGQGLQFLFEYFSETQRNKGNFPGRFSGRQFSNSRSEMNVSTLELGDSALYLCASSLVTGRSGANVLTFGAGSRLTVL.

Notes on this clone: Read sequence stops 3 residues before the CDR3 end, and the germline J gene provides the missing end. The V call is TRBV19, the J call TRBJ1-2, with 10 bases that match TRBD1. The CDR3 has 15 residues. Germline CDR1 LNHDA, CDR2 SQIVND (reference sequence). CDR3 region: CASSGRDRGTYDYTF. CDR3 DNA (partial): TGTGCCAGTAGTGGGAGGGACAGGGGAACCTACGAC.